The present TCR beta chain was sequenced within a study of beta chain features in type 1 diabetes (dated by TCRdb to between 2018 and 2020). Study-wide context: Patients and healthy donors did not differ in mean age, gender distribution, total cell number or subset yield. Naive and central memory subsets were obtained from all 30 or so donors, but regulatory and stem cell-like memory subsets were isolated from only 8 patients and about 8 healthy donors. In the study, TCRB repertoires of sorted circulating CD4+ T cell subsets from recently diagnosed type 1 diabetes patients were compared with those of matched healthy donors. A total of around 110,000,000 sorted cells were examined across all samples, and RNA yield correlated strongly with the number of cells per subset.

The investigation overall reported the following: Because cDNA rather than genomic DNA was sequenced, highly expressing activated cells could have been over-represented, although no difference in activation and CD3 levels was found between groups. Naive, central memory and regulatory TCRB repertoires appeared to be more similar among patients than among healthy donors. In all four CD4+ subsets, TCRB CDR3 length was moderately but significantly shorter in type 1 diabetes patients. At VDJ recombination sites, type 1 diabetes patients had fewer insertions and more deleted nucleotides, which implies abnormalities in thymic rearrangement. Shorter templates might be favored by PCR, yet because patient and control samples were amplified and corrected together, any such skew would affect both groups equally. Because small numbers of individuals were included in the HLA sub-analyses, any influence of HLA type on TCRB rearrangement was left unresolved.

CDR1 and CDR2 (SQVTM, ANQGSEA) derive from the germline V gene. Relative to germline, V is missing 7 bases and J is missing 7 bases, with 4 bases of the junction outside any gene match. The cysteine opens and the phenylalanine closes a CDR3 of 13 amino acids. The entry retains the CDR3 DNA only, 39 bases that are in frame from base 1. All of the isolated RNA was reverse transcribed with the High Capacity cDNA Reverse Transcription Kit, so expressed TCRB transcripts were sequenced. Naive, central memory and regulatory T cell samples underwent deep immunoSEQ sequencing, averaging around 4 million total reads per sample. After sorted cells were lysed in RLT buffer, RNA was extracted with DNase-treated RNeasy Micro or Mini kits, with the choice depending on cell number. To prevent cross-contamination, every cell subset was processed on its own, while patient and healthy donor samples were processed together. The immunoSEQ multiplex PCR was used to amplify TCRB sequences from cDNA, yielding 87-bp fragments that span the CDR3 region. Sequencing of the amplicons was performed on the Illumina HiSeq platform. The source study handled its data this way. PCR bias was corrected computationally using synthetic template baselines, and reads within Hamming distance 2 were collapsed, with unmergeable singletons discarded. Reads were aligned to IMGT to assign V, D and J genes, CDR3 length, and insertions or deletions at six rearrangement sites. Within each subset, clonotype counts were normalized to sorted cell number, after which true diversity and Gini coefficients were computed with the tcR R package. Repertoire sharing was quantified using the overlap coefficient calculated on TCRB nucleotide sequences. Out-of-frame TCRB sequences from naive cells were analyzed to stand in for the pre-selection repertoire. TCRdb retrieved this table from immuneACCESS and kept in-frame rearrangements only. Not all clones are present; in checked studies, unresolved V genes account for under half, and no reason is known for the remainder. That table is the source of V, J and clone size, and D and trimming were worked out from the DNA. This sample is represented by around 500,000 clones; 30% of them were singletons. The leading ten clones occupy around 0.065% of the sample.

This clone was counted between two and nine times. No antigen is known for it. Base-call qualities are not available, and no considerably larger clone is one nucleotide away. A single peripheral blood draw of around 120 mL on average was collected from each donor into heparinised tubes. Using a panel that included CD45RO, CCR7, CD25, CD127, CD95 and CD27, naive, central memory, regulatory and stem cell-like memory CD4+ T cells were sorted on a BD FACSAria II. A purity above 95% was achieved for all sorted populations. PBMCs were separated immediately by Lymphoprep density gradient centrifugation and were stained directly, without being cultured. Samples were stained and sorted in pairs, with one healthy donor and one patient per experiment, so that batch effects were minimized.

The sequencing input was naive CD4+ T cells from blood. According to the study, the label for this sample's cell subset or site signals: true naive CD4+ T cells. This receptor was identified in a man between 18 and 29 years old in good health. The sequence is built from TRBV29-1 and TRBJ2-1; TRBD2 matches 13 bases in the middle. The CDR3 protein sequence reads: CSGGLAGWNEQFF. The sequence in DNA is TGCAGCGGGGGACTAGCGGGGTGGAATGAGCAGTTCTTC.